This paragraph covers one T cell receptor beta chain sequence. The antigen is unknown. This entry is derived from a study of T cell repertoires in cytomegalovirus infection. At the level of the study: Through public TCR beta signatures, both CMV infection and matching HLA type were indicated. Overall study findings and caveats: HLA-C-restricted CMV clonotypes gave the most frequent clonotype in two of eight donors. The cumulative frequency of public TCR beta families identified carriers of CMV plus the relevant HLA.

TCRdb re-analysed the reads in MiXCR, keeping a single row per CDR3 protein. The profile shows fewer than 350,000 distinct CDR3 sequences, about a sixth of them singletons. The V gene lost 5 bases and the J gene lost 0 bases, with 12 bases spanning the gap. The V gene's germline CDR1 is SGHRS and CDR2 YFSETQ. This CDR3 comprises 15 residues. The gene calls are TRBV5-1 and TRBJ1-3; D is uncertain. The receptor comes from a human donor in good health (CMV status not recorded). Some clones in this sample may be carry-over from other donors' samples. The sequenced sample was PBMCs. The CDR3 bases are TGCGCCAGCAGACCCCGGGAAAACTCTGGAAACACCATATATTTT. Translation gives CASRPRENSGNTIYF.